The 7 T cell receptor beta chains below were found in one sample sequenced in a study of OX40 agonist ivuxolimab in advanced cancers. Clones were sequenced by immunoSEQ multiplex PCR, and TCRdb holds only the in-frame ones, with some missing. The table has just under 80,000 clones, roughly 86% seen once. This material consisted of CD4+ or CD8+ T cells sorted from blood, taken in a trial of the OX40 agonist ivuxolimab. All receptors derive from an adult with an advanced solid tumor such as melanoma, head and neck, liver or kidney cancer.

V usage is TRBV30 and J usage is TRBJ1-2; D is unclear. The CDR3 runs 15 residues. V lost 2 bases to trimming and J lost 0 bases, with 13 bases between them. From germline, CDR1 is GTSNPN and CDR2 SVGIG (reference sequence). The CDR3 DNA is TGTGCCTGGAGTAGGTCGGGGAATACTAACTATGGCTACACCTTC. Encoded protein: CAWSRSGNTNYGYTF.

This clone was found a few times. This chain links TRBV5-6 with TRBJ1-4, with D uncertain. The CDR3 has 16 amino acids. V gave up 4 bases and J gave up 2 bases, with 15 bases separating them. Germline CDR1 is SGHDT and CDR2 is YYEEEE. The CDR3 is CASSHSRVFTNEKLFF. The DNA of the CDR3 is TGTGCCAGCAGCCACTCGAGGGTCTTCACTAATGAAAAACTGTTTTTT.

The CDR3 bases are TGTGCCAGTCCGGCTCCAGGACGAGAGCCGAGGTACGAGCAGTACTTC. This sequence encodes CASPAPGREPRYEQYF. The chain joins TRBV19 to TRBJ2-7; D unresolved. Germline values: CDR1 LNHDA, CDR2 SQIVND (reference sequence). The CDR3 has 16 amino acids. V lost 8 bases to trimming and J lost 4 bases, with 24 bases between them.

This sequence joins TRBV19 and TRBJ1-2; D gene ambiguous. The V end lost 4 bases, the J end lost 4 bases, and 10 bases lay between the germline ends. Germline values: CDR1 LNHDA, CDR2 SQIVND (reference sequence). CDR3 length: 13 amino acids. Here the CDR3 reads CASSTQASYGYTF. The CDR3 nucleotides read TGTGCCAGTAGTACCCAGGCCAGCTATGGCTACACCTTC.

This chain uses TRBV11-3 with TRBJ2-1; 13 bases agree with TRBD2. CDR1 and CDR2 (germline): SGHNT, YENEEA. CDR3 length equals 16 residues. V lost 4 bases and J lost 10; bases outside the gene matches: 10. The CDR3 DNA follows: TGTGCCAGCAGCTCCTCAGGGACTAGCGGGATCGAGGAGCAGTTCTTC. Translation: CASSSSGTSGIEEQFF.

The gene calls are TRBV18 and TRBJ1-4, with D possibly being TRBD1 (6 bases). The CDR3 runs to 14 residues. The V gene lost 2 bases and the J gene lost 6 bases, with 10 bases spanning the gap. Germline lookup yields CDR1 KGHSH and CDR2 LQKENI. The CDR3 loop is CASSPRGADEKLFF. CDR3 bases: TGTGCCAGCTCACCAAGGGGGGCGGATGAAAAACTGTTTTTT.

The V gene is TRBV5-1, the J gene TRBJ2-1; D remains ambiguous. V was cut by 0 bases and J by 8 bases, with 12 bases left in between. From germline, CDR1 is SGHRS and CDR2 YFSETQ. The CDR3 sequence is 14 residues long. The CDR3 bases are TGCGCCAGCAGCTTGGAGTTTGGTATCCATGAGCAGTTCTTC. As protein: CASSLEFGIHEQFF.